Sequencing of this T cell receptor (beta chain) was carried out in a study of cytomegalovirus exposure and HLA in healthy donors. Nominally healthy donors provided the samples, though records likely missed some immune exposures. On this clone: Its target is not known.

Whole-study results and caveats: Later analysis reportedly placed an Asian-associated ancestry cluster below the roughly 700-donor mean in N-insertions. Later genetic work tied a missense DCLRE1C variant to beta-chain V and J trimming. Common viral pathogens (according to a later analysis) appeared linked to several of the most significant clusters.

The PCR was carried out with 60 Vbeta primers and 13 Jbeta primers. Here immunoSEQ multiplex PCR was the method, and the copy in TCRdb shows in-frame clones only, minus some. This table holds about 170,000 clones, roughly 77% found once. In germline, CDR1 is MNHNS, CDR2 SASEGT. V lost 7 bases to trimming and J lost 1 base; unmatched junction nucleotides: 10. The CDR3 spans 15 residues. J is TRBJ2-7 and V is TRBV6-1; TRBD2 matches at 7 bases. Sequencing was done on a sample of PBMCs. This TCR derives from a woman under 30 in good health and CMV-seronegative. The CDR3 DNA reads TGTGCCAGCAAAATGGTGGGGGGGACGTCCTACGAGCAGTACTTC. Protein sequence: CASKMVGGTSYEQYF.